The present entry profiles one T cell receptor beta chain with its context. Libraries were prepared by immunoSEQ multiplex PCR; TCRdb keeps only in-frame clonotypes and omits some of them. The sample lists fewer than 250,000 clones; approximately 90% were seen once. The CDR3 spans 15 residues. Trimming took off 3 bases at V and 3 bases at J, with 12 bases between the two ends. Germline CDR1 SNHLY, CDR2 FYNNEI. This specimen comes from a study of control samples from healthy donors and cancer patients. The sample consisted of blood. The V and J genes are TRBV2 and TRBJ2-4; unclear D gene. The TCR comes from a man younger than 45 in good health. The CDR3: CASSDAEYGKNIQYF. CDR3 DNA sequence: TGTGCCAGCAGTGACGCGGAATACGGCAAAAACATTCAGTACTTC.